The entry below gives a single TCR beta chain sequence along with its context. Its matching antigen is unknown. This sample is part of a study of response to subunit inactivated influenza vaccine. Study-wide findings and caveats: Each seasonal influenza vaccination, the authors suggested, recruits few new T cells.

TCRdb recomputed calls from the RT-PCR reads with MiXCR, one row per CDR3 protein. The sample lists 500,000 or so distinct CDR3 sequences; 15% to 20% were seen once. Per germline, CDR1 ENHRY and CDR2 SYGVKD. With 4 bases clipped from V and 5 bases from J, the junction kept 7 bases outside the gene matches. The CDR3 extends over 14 amino acids. This specimen was CD4+ T cells sorted from PBMCs, taken about 24 months after vaccination. V usage is TRBV10-3 and J usage is TRBJ2-5; 7 bases agree with TRBD2. The sequence was obtained from a man in his fifties or sixties who received an inactivated influenza vaccine. The CDR3: CAISGYGGGETQYF. The CDR3 nucleotides read TGTGCCATCAGTGGTTATGGGGGAGGGGAGACCCAGTACTTC.